This is a list of T cell receptor beta chains from one sample in a study of cytomegalovirus exposure and HLA in healthy donors. Profiled with immunoSEQ multiplex PCR; TCRdb holds only in-frame clones, not every one. This table has 200,000 to 300,000 clones, about four fifths appearing once. The specimen sequenced was PBMCs. These TCRs come from a woman between 40 and 50 years old in good health and CMV-seropositive. CDR3s include the opening cysteine and the closing phenylalanine or tryptophan. A D gene is named only where the DNA matches it firmly. Not all rows give a size; the values are once, few, many and, for expanded clones, a class.

j_call: TRBJ2-1; clone_size: once; v_call: TRBV5-1; d_call: .; cdr3_nt: TGCGCCAGCAGTCAAGACGGACTCCGATACAATGAGCAGTTCTTC; cdr3_aa: CASSQDGLRYNEQFF
j_call: TRBJ2-7; clone_size: .; v_call: TRBV27; d_call: .; cdr3_nt: TGTGCCAGCAGTTTATCGATGGGGACTGGGGATCGTGAGCAGTACTTC; cdr3_aa: CASSLSMGTGDREQYF
j_call: TRBJ1-1; clone_size: few; v_call: TRBV30; d_call: .; cdr3_nt: TGTGCCTGGATTCCCGCGGTCCGAATGAACACTGAAGCTTTCTTT; cdr3_aa: CAWIPAVRMNTEAFF
j_call: TRBJ2-2; clone_size: .; v_call: TRBV7-9; d_call: .; cdr3_nt: TGTGCCAGCAGCTTCAAGGGGGCCGGGGAGCTGTTTTTT; cdr3_aa: CASSFKGAGELFF
j_call: TRBJ2-7; clone_size: .; v_call: TRBV19; d_call: TRBD2; cdr3_nt: TGTGCCAGTAGTCTCTGCCTCCTAGCGGGAGTTTACGAGCAGTACTTC; cdr3_aa: CASSLCLLAGVYEQYF
j_call: TRBJ1-2; clone_size: .; v_call: TRBV18; d_call: TRBD1; cdr3_nt: TGTGCCAGCTCACCCGTTCAGGGGGGAGTCTATGGCTACACCTTC; cdr3_aa: CASSPVQGGVYGYTF
j_call: TRBJ2-7; clone_size: .; v_call: TRBV28; d_call: TRBD2; cdr3_nt: TGTGCCAGCCCGCCGACTAGCGGGAGTGTCCACGAGCAGTACTTC; cdr3_aa: CASPPTSGSVHEQYF
j_call: TRBJ2-3; clone_size: .; v_call: TRBV5-1; d_call: .; cdr3_nt: TGCGCCAGCAGCTTGGTGAGCCTCAGCACAGATACGCAGTATTTT; cdr3_aa: CASSLVSLSTDTQYF
j_call: TRBJ2-5; clone_size: .; v_call: TRBV4-3; d_call: TRBD1; cdr3_nt: TGCGCCAGCAGCCAAATACTGGGACAGGGCCAAGAGACCCAGTACTTC; cdr3_aa: CASSQILGQGQETQYF
j_call: TRBJ2-7; clone_size: .; v_call: TRBV9; d_call: TRBD2; cdr3_nt: TGTGCCAGCAGCGTCTCCGGACTAGCGACCTCCTACGAGCAGTACTTC; cdr3_aa: CASSVSGLATSYEQYF
j_call: TRBJ2-1; clone_size: .; v_call: TRBV2; d_call: TRBD2; cdr3_nt: TGTGCCAGCAGTGTTACTAGCGGCTTTTCCTACAATGAGCAGTTCTTC; cdr3_aa: CASSVTSGFSYNEQFF
j_call: TRBJ1-2; clone_size: .; v_call: TRBV30; d_call: TRBD1; cdr3_nt: TGTGCCTGGAGTGTACACAGGGGATACTATGGCTACACCTTC; cdr3_aa: CAWSVHRGYYGYTF
j_call: TRBJ2-7; clone_size: .; v_call: TRBV14; d_call: TRBD1; cdr3_nt: TGTGCCAGTCGGATAACAGGGGGATACGAGCAGTACTTC; cdr3_aa: CASRITGGYEQYF
j_call: TRBJ1-1; clone_size: .; v_call: TRBV9; d_call: .; cdr3_nt: TGTGCCAGCAGCGTACACCCCGGAGGTGGGGCGGAGGGCCGGGCTGAAGCTTTCTTT; cdr3_aa: CASSVHPGGGAEGRAEAFF
j_call: TRBJ2-3; clone_size: .; v_call: TRBV15; d_call: TRBD2; cdr3_nt: TGTGCCACCAGCAGATACATAGCGGGAGTCGCAGATACGCAGTATTTT; cdr3_aa: CATSRYIAGVADTQYF
j_call: TRBJ2-5; clone_size: few; v_call: TRBV5-1; d_call: .; cdr3_nt: TGCGCCAGCAGCCTGACAGGCGGACAGCTCCAAGAGACCCAGTACTTC; cdr3_aa: CASSLTGGQLQETQYF
j_call: TRBJ2-7; clone_size: .; v_call: TRBV5-4; d_call: TRBD2; cdr3_nt: TGTGCCAGCAGCTCCTCGGGACTAGCGGGAGTGGGGGAGCAGTACTTC; cdr3_aa: CASSSSGLAGVGEQYF
j_call: TRBJ1-5; clone_size: .; v_call: TRBV28; d_call: .; cdr3_nt: TGTGCCAGCAGCTTTGAAGAGGGCAATCAGCCCCAGCATTTT; cdr3_aa: CASSFEEGNQPQHF
j_call: TRBJ2-2; clone_size: .; v_call: TRBV19; d_call: TRBD2; cdr3_nt: TGTGCCAGCATTAGCGGGAGCCGGCTCACCGGGGAGCTGTTTTTT; cdr3_aa: CASISGSRLTGELFF
j_call: TRBJ2-2; clone_size: .; v_call: TRBV10-3; d_call: TRBD1; cdr3_nt: TGTGCCACTTCGGACAGGGGAAACGCCGGGGAGCTGTTTTTT; cdr3_aa: CATSDRGNAGELFF
j_call: TRBJ2-1; clone_size: .; v_call: TRBV6-1; d_call: .; cdr3_nt: TGTGCCAGCAGTGAGAAAGGTCAAAAAAGGGGGGGGGAGGTATACAATGAGCAGTTCTTC; cdr3_aa: CASSEKGQKRGGEVYNEQFF
j_call: TRBJ2-3; clone_size: once; v_call: TRBV5-4; d_call: .; cdr3_nt: TGTGCCAGCAGCTACGACTACCGCACAGATACGCAGTATTTT; cdr3_aa: CASSYDYRTDTQYF
j_call: TRBJ1-5; clone_size: .; v_call: TRBV9; d_call: .; cdr3_nt: TGTGCCAGCAGCCCGCAGGTGGGAGGTCGCAATCAGCCCCAGCATTTT; cdr3_aa: CASSPQVGGRNQPQHF
j_call: TRBJ1-1; clone_size: .; v_call: TRBV5-7; d_call: TRBD1; cdr3_nt: TGTGCCAGCAGCCACAACAGGGGGCTACTTGTGAACACTGAAGCTTTCTTT; cdr3_aa: CASSHNRGLLVNTEAFF
j_call: TRBJ2-1; clone_size: .; v_call: TRBV25-1; d_call: .; cdr3_nt: TGTGCCAGCAGCACCCTCGGCCTTAAACAGGGTAATGAGCAGTTCTTC; cdr3_aa: CASSTLGLKQGNEQFF
j_call: TRBJ2-1; clone_size: .; v_call: TRBV4-3; d_call: TRBD2; cdr3_nt: TGCGCCAGCAGCCAAGGCGAGGGCGGGAGCTCCTACAATGAGCAGTTCTTC; cdr3_aa: CASSQGEGGSSYNEQFF
j_call: TRBJ2-7; clone_size: .; v_call: TRBV10-3; d_call: .; cdr3_nt: TGTGCCATCAGTGAGTCGGACAGCTCCTACGAGCAGTACTTC; cdr3_aa: CAISESDSSYEQYF
j_call: TRBJ2-3; clone_size: .; v_call: TRBV5-1; d_call: .; cdr3_nt: TGCGCCAGCAGCACAGATCGCACAGATACGCAGTATTTT; cdr3_aa: CASSTDRTDTQYF
j_call: TRBJ1-2; clone_size: .; v_call: TRBV7-9; d_call: TRBD1; cdr3_nt: TGTGCCAGCAGCTTAGGGGGGGGACAGGACCTCTATGGCTACACCTTC; cdr3_aa: CASSLGGGQDLYGYTF
j_call: TRBJ2-1; clone_size: .; v_call: TRBV29-1; d_call: TRBD2; cdr3_nt: TGCAGCGTTGAGGCTAGCGGGATCTACAATGAGCAGTTCTTC; cdr3_aa: CSVEASGIYNEQFF
j_call: TRBJ1-1; clone_size: once; v_call: TRBV11-2; d_call: TRBD1; cdr3_nt: TGTGCCAGCAGCTTAGGGGGGGATAGGGGGCTGAACACTGAAGCTTTCTTT; cdr3_aa: CASSLGGDRGLNTEAFF
j_call: TRBJ2-5; clone_size: .; v_call: TRBV4-3; d_call: TRBD2; cdr3_nt: TGCGCCAGCAGCCCCAAATATAGCGGGAGGGGTAGAGAGACCCAGTACTTC; cdr3_aa: CASSPKYSGRGRETQYF
j_call: TRBJ1-2; clone_size: .; v_call: TRBV5-6; d_call: .; cdr3_nt: TGTGCCAGCAGCTTATCGCGCAACTATGGCTACACCTTC; cdr3_aa: CASSLSRNYGYTF
j_call: TRBJ2-2; clone_size: once; v_call: TRBV2; d_call: TRBD2; cdr3_nt: TGTGCCAGCAGTGAGCGAGGGACTAGGAACACCGGGGAGCTGTTTTTT; cdr3_aa: CASSERGTRNTGELFF
j_call: TRBJ1-5; clone_size: .; v_call: TRBV7-2; d_call: .; cdr3_nt: TGTGCCAGCAGCTATTCACAGATTCAGCCCCAGCATTTT; cdr3_aa: CASSYSQIQPQHF
j_call: TRBJ2-5; clone_size: once; v_call: TRBV5-1; d_call: TRBD2; cdr3_nt: TGCGCCAGCAGCTTAGGACTAGCGGGAGAGACCCAGTACTTC; cdr3_aa: CASSLGLAGETQYF
j_call: TRBJ2-1; clone_size: .; v_call: TRBV4-1; d_call: TRBD2; cdr3_nt: TGCGCCAGCAGCCAAGATGGGACTAGCGGCTACAATGAGCAGTTCTTC; cdr3_aa: CASSQDGTSGYNEQFF
j_call: TRBJ1-4; clone_size: .; v_call: TRBV2; d_call: .; cdr3_nt: TGTGCCAGCAGTGCCCACTTGGGGGGTGCAGAAAAACTGTTTTTT; cdr3_aa: CASSAHLGGAEKLFF
j_call: TRBJ1-1; clone_size: .; v_call: TRBV9; d_call: TRBD1; cdr3_nt: TGTGCCAGCAGCGCGGACCCAACAGGGGGGATCATGAACACTGAAGCTTTCTTT; cdr3_aa: CASSADPTGGIMNTEAFF
j_call: TRBJ2-7; clone_size: .; v_call: TRBV2; d_call: .; cdr3_nt: TGTGCCAGCAAATTGACTGCTTCCTACGAGCAGTACTTC; cdr3_aa: CASKLTASYEQYF
j_call: TRBJ2-1; clone_size: .; v_call: TRBV30; d_call: TRBD1; cdr3_nt: TGTGCCTGGGGGACAGGGAAATACAATGAGCAGTTCTTC; cdr3_aa: CAWGTGKYNEQFF
j_call: TRBJ2-7; clone_size: .; v_call: TRBV6-6; d_call: TRBD1; cdr3_nt: TGTGCCAGCAGTTACTGGGACAGGGCCTACGAGCAGTACTTC; cdr3_aa: CASSYWDRAYEQYF
j_call: TRBJ1-1; clone_size: .; v_call: TRBV6-5; d_call: .; cdr3_nt: TGTGCCAGCAGTTACAGGAGGGAAGCTTTCTTT; cdr3_aa: CASSYRREAFF
j_call: TRBJ1-5; clone_size: few; v_call: TRBV2; d_call: TRBD1; cdr3_nt: TGTGCCAGCAGAGAAGACAGGGGTAGGCAGCCCCAGCATTTT; cdr3_aa: CASREDRGRQPQHF
j_call: TRBJ2-1; clone_size: .; v_call: TRBV6-5; d_call: TRBD2; cdr3_nt: TGTGCCAGCAGTCCCGGGACTAGCGGGGGGAATGAGCAGTTCTTC; cdr3_aa: CASSPGTSGGNEQFF
j_call: TRBJ2-7; clone_size: .; v_call: TRBV29-1; d_call: TRBD2; cdr3_nt: TGCAGCGGAAAGGGTGCTAGCGGGCCCTACGAGCAGTACTTC; cdr3_aa: CSGKGASGPYEQYF
j_call: TRBJ2-7; clone_size: .; v_call: TRBV14; d_call: TRBD1; cdr3_nt: TGTGCCAGCAGCCAAGTTGGGGGACAGGTTTCCCACGAGCAGTACTTC; cdr3_aa: CASSQVGGQVSHEQYF
j_call: TRBJ2-1; clone_size: once; v_call: TRBV7-9; d_call: TRBD2; cdr3_nt: TGTTCCAGCAGCCGAGAGAGCAGACTAGCGGGTGGTAATGAGCAGTTCTTC; cdr3_aa: CSSSRESRLAGGNEQFF
j_call: TRBJ2-7; clone_size: .; v_call: TRBV30; d_call: .; cdr3_nt: TGTGCCTGGAGTTTTTTAGCGGACGGTTACGAGCAGTACTTC; cdr3_aa: CAWSFLADGYEQYF